This T cell receptor beta chain is from a study of blood T cell repertoires in COVID-19 (dated by TCRdb to 2019 to 2021). As for the study more broadly: Collaborator samples came from the United States, Italy and Spain and covered acute and convalescent phases of COVID-19. The material from the prospective study consisted of cDNA or gDNA derived from T cells, B-cell-depleted T cells, or PBMCs. Deeply sampled blood TCRbeta repertoires from subjects exposed to, actively infected with, or recovered from COVID-19 were included in the dataset. The repertoires were made available in a free public database intended to serve as a resource for research on the immune response to SARS-CoV-2. Where available, HLA class I and class II types were taken from metadata supplied by the sample provider and were not determined by assay-based typing. The samples were drawn from the first 160 participants of the ongoing ImmuneRACE study and from 1,254 subjects provided by 6 global collaborators. Nearly every sample came with metadata listing a de-identified subject ID, COVID-19 status, age in years and sex. Paper-wide results and their limitations: Clinical and demographic metadata were provided uncurated, with the amount varying by source and participant.

The immunoSEQ Assay, a bias-controlled multiplex PCR, was used to amplify TCRbeta CDR3 regions from genomic DNA. The study's processing was this. The number of nucleated cells in each sample was estimated from the amplification of reference gene primers within the assay. To quantify the absolute abundance of each unique TCRbeta CDR3 rearrangement, sequence reads were collapsed and filtered. For each sample, productive Simpson clonality was calculated as the square root of Simpson's diversity index over productive rearrangements. TCRdb mirrors the immuneACCESS table, restricted to in-frame sequences. Some clones are absent from its copies; in checked studies, under half trace to an unresolved V gene, and the reason for the others is unknown. V and J calls and clone size are those listed in that table; D and trimming were worked out from the DNA. For this sample there are tens of thousands of clones; around nine tenths appear just once. 2% to 3% of the sample belongs to the ten largest clones.

Counted from cysteine to phenylalanine, this CDR3 has 14 amino acids. Only the CDR3 DNA stays, 42 bases, in frame from base 1. CDR1 and CDR2 were assigned from the germline V gene (reference sequence) as LNHDA and SQIVND. V is trimmed back by 8 bases and J by 7 bases, and the junction contains 9 bases that no gene match accounts for. Concerning this clone itself: Its antigen is still unknown. No base qualities exist here, and no much larger clone lies one base off it.

Each collaborating institution followed its own protocols to collect whole blood in K2EDTA tubes. Collaborator samples were shipped for TCRbeta analysis as frozen whole blood, isolated PBMCs, or DNA extracted from either sample type. This sequence was found in a man in his forties or fifties with acute or convalescent COVID-19. The sample comprised peripheral blood. Here the chain combines TRBV19 and TRBJ1-4; TRBD1 aligns with 8 central bases. The DNA sequence is TGTGCCAGTTCAGGGGGCCAGCGACCTGAAAAACTGTTTTTT. This sequence encodes CASSGGQRPEKLFF.